This TCR beta chain was captured in a study of neoadjuvant anti-PD-1 for oral cavity cancer (dated by TCRdb to the early 2020s). The study in broad terms: Before curative-intent surgical resection, most patients were given three to four biweekly doses of nivolumab at 3 mg/kg. For patients who did not progress, a fourth nivolumab dose was given around day 43, followed by definitive surgical resection on days 50-56. Responders were defined as patients with complete response, partial response or stable disease by RECIST 1.1; non-responders were defined as patients with progression. The parent correlative cohort had about a dozen patients and a response rate of roughly 34%. What the work shows at the level of the full study, not this receptor alone: Only a few patients per response group were included in the TCR analyses, and larger cohorts for validation were called for by the authors. After neoadjuvant nivolumab, non-responders showed significantly higher T cell clonality (Gini index) in PBMCs than responders did. Higher pretreatment blood TCRbeta clonality and lower post-treatment tumor TCRbeta clonality were correlated with higher pretreatment blood Treg/Th17 ratios.

In regard to this clone: The antigen it recognizes is unknown. Per-base qualities were not stored, and no clone one base away is much larger.

For deep sequencing, each PBMC sample was run in six replicates, with libraries mostly built from about 500 ng of input genomic DNA. Following the manufacturer's instructions, the team built TCRbeta libraries using the immunoSEQ hsTCRbeta kit. The completed libraries were mixed into a single pool at 3 nM, then sequenced with an Illumina NovaSeq 6000 S4 flow cell. On the authors' methods: Raw data preprocessing and quality control were performed with the immunoSEQ Analyzer. The analysis was restricted to productive rearrangements, with each unique CDR3 amino acid sequence defining a clonotype. Repertoire clonality was estimated as the Gini-Simpson index, computed with the R package tcR. Student's t test was used to compare Gini indices, and Pearson correlation was used to assess associations with tumor size change. TCRdb stores this immuneACCESS table with in-frame sequences only. Part of the clones is absent; in the studies checked, under half of the shortfall reflects unresolved V genes, and no reason is known for the rest. From that table come the V and J calls and clone size; the DNA was used to work out D and trimming. The sample profile shows approximately 13,000 clones; around 79% of them were found once. The ten largest clones take up around 3% of the sample.

According to the study, the label for this sample's time point signals: after neoadjuvant nivolumab, at surgical resection. Patients had been newly diagnosed with stage II-IVA oral cavity squamous cell carcinoma, and no prior systemic or radiation treatment had been given to the patients. The cohort was composed of patients with HPV-negative, locally advanced oral cavity squamous cell carcinoma. Peripheral blood mononuclear cells were analyzed directly and were not maintained or expanded in culture. The samples were obtained from a longitudinal correlative study of a single-arm phase II trial testing neoadjuvant nivolumab in oral cavity squamous cell carcinoma. Subject-matched pre- and post-treatment PBMCs and tumors from three responders and three non-responders underwent genomic DNA-based TCRbeta sequencing. Peripheral blood mononuclear cells were collected before nivolumab treatment and again after treatment, at the time of surgery. Genomic DNA was isolated from PBMCs using the Maxwell RSC DNA from Cells kit.

The germline V gene encodes CDR1 SGHAT and CDR2 FQNNGV. Trimming removed 2 bases from V and 6 bases from J, leaving 17 bases between the germline ends. Its CDR3 holds 15 amino acids, cysteine through phenylalanine. Only the CDR3 part of the read is kept: 45 bases, read in frame from the first base. This specimen was PBMCs, taken after nivolumab (anti-PD-1) treatment. The sequence derives from a person aged 40 to 85 with oral cavity squamous cell carcinoma. This chain joins TRBV11-2 to TRBJ2-7; the D gene cannot be resolved reliably. This receptor carries the CDR3 CASSLSSSPRSEQYF. The DNA is as follows: TGTGCCAGCAGCTTATCCTCAAGCCCCCGCAGCGAGCAGTACTTC.